This passage covers 4 T cell receptor beta chains from one sample sequenced in a study of Graves' ophthalmopathy and Graves' hyperthyroidism. Beta-chain TCR CDR3 regions were amplified from RNA transcripts. The workflow started with a first-round RT-PCR run with HTBI primers and then moved on to a second-round multiplex PCR. TCRdb processed the multiplex PCR reads anew with MiXCR; each CDR3 protein has one entry. The data hold around 1,200,000 distinct CDR3 sequences, with about 40% observed a single time. The material sequenced was peripheral blood or thyroid tissue (not recorded which). These TCRs come from an adult man with Graves' hyperthyroidism.

This chain links TRBV10-3 with TRBJ2-5, with D perhaps TRBD2 (5 bases). Germline assignment: CDR1 ENHRY and CDR2 SYGVKD. There are 11 residues in the CDR3. V was cut by 6 bases and J by 4 bases, with 6 bases left in between. Written as DNA, the CDR3 is TGTGCCATCAGGAGCGGAGAGACCCAGTACTTC. It yields the protein CAIRSGETQYF.

The table lists this clonotype with many counts. This sequence joins TRBV4-1 and TRBJ1-5, with D hard to call. The CDR3 runs 15 residues. V was clipped by 0 bases and J by 7 bases, with 13 bases between them. Germline V CDR1 and CDR2: MGHRA, YSYEKL. The DNA of the CDR3 is TGCGCCAGCAGCCAAGAAGCCGGGTCGAGGCAGCCCCAGCATTTT. It yields the protein CASSQEAGSRQPQHF.

The sample holds a few counts of this clonotype. The chain joins TRBV6-4 to TRBJ1-6, with D tentatively TRBD1 (5 bases). The V end lost 6 bases, the J end lost 10 bases, and 19 bases lay between the germline ends. Germline V gene sequence: CDR1 MRHNA, CDR2 SNTAGT. The CDR3 totals 15 residues. The CDR3: CASSATLTGTSPLHF. CDR3 sequence (DNA): TGTGCCAGCAGCGCCACACTGACGGGGACCTCACCCCTCCACTTT.

The chain carries TRBV29-1 and TRBJ2-7; a possible D gene is TRBD2 (6 bases). This CDR3 contains 12 residues. Trimming took 7 bases from V and 3 from J, leaving 13 bases between them. The germline CDR1 and CDR2 sequences are SQVTM and ANQGSEA. The CDR3 region has the DNA TGCAGCGCCCAAGGACTAAACTACGAGCAGTACTTC. Encoded protein: CSAQGLNYEQYF.